One and the same sample provided the 22 T cell receptor beta chains below, sequenced in a study of cytomegalovirus exposure and HLA in healthy donors. In the PCR, 60 Vbeta and 13 Jbeta primers were used. Clones were sequenced by immunoSEQ multiplex PCR, and TCRdb holds only the in-frame ones, with some missing. Of 110,000 to 150,000 clones listed, around 80% are singletons. Sample: PBMCs. Receptors were obtained from a man aged 40-49 years in good health and CMV-seronegative.

This chain connects TRBV28 to TRBJ1-5; weak D call: TRBD1 (6 bases). The ends were cut back, 3 bases at V and 5 bases at J, with 14 bases in the middle. CDR3 length equals 15 residues. CDR1 and CDR2 from the germline V gene are MDHEN and SYDVKM. CDR3 in DNA: TGTGCCAGCAGTTTTCTCCAGGGGAGGGATCAGCCCCAGCATTTT. It yields the protein CASSFLQGRDQPQHF.

This sequence joins TRBV28 and TRBJ1-2; D is possibly TRBD1 (6 bases). CDR1 is MDHEN and CDR2 is SYDVKM in the germline V gene. CDR3 size: 12 residues. Trimming shortened V by 5 bases and J by 6 bases, and 10 bases separated the two germline ends. CDR3 DNA: TGTGCCAGCAGTATTTACAGGGATGGCTACACCTTC. It codes for CASSIYRDGYTF.

The chain combines TRBV10-3 with TRBJ1-2, with D perhaps matching TRBD1 (6 bases). The V gene lost 3 bases and the J gene lost 5 bases, with 7 bases spanning the gap. The CDR3 is made up of 12 amino acids. CDR1 is ENHRY, CDR2 SYGVKD, per germline. CDR3 DNA sequence: TGTGCCATCAGTGACAGGGGATATGGCTACACCTTC. Protein sequence: CAISDRGYGYTF.

The genes are TRBV27 and TRBJ2-6, with TRBD1 matching 11 bases. J gave up 2 bases and V 6 bases, and 3 bases lay outside the gene matches. There are 16 residues in the CDR3. The germline gives CDR1 MNHEY, CDR2 SMNVEV (reference sequence). Here the CDR3 DNA reads TGTGCCAGCAGCCTGGGACAGGGGGCTGGGGCCAACGTCCTGACTTTC. Its protein product is CASSLGQGAGANVLTF.

This sequence joins TRBV7-9 and TRBJ1-2, with D possibly matching TRBD1 (5 bases). This CDR3 region has 16 residues. Trimming cost V 2 bases and J 4 bases, with 17 bases left between them. The germline V gene encodes CDR1 SEHNR and CDR2 FQNEAQ (reference sequence). The CDR3 is CASSLPWDFSIYGYTF. The CDR3 nucleotides read TGTGCCAGCAGCTTACCTTGGGACTTTTCTATCTATGGCTACACCTTC.

This clone was recorded once. The chain uses TRBV7-9 and TRBJ2-1; 7 bases match TRBD1. CDR3 length: 13 residues. Germline CDR1 SEHNR, CDR2 FQNEAQ (reference sequence). J gave up 9 bases and V 4 bases, and 6 bases lay outside the gene matches. The CDR3 nucleotides read TGTGCCAGCAGCTGGTTAGGGGGCAGTGAGCAGTTCTTC. It translates to CASSWLGGSEQFF. Filled out from reference TRBV7-9 and TRBJ2-1, the complete variable domain reads DTGVSQNPRHKITKRGQNVTFRCDPISEHNRLYWYRQTLGQGPEFLTYFQNEAQLEKSRLLSDRFSAERPKGSFSTLEIQRTEQGDSAMYLCASSWLGGSEQFFGPGTRLTVL.

In its sample, this clone was seen once. The junction does not match germline at one end; this may be a read error. The CDR3 reads CSAKSREGANFGYTF. The CDR3 DNA sequence: TGCAGTGCAAAAAGTCGAGAGGGGGCTAACTTTGGCTACACCTTC. This chain uses TRBV29-1 with TRBJ1-2; 7 bases map to TRBD1. Germline V gives CDR1 SQVTM, CDR2 ANQGSEA. This CDR3 spans 15 amino acids.

The chain combines TRBV10-2 with TRBJ2-5; a weak D match, TRBD1 (5 bases). The CDR3 has 15 amino acids. Deletions cut 6 bases from V and 5 bases from J, with 19 bases between. Germline CDR1 WSHSY, CDR2 SAAADI. In DNA, the CDR3 is TGCGCCAGCAGCCTCACCACTGCATCAGGGGAGACCCAGTACTTC. Protein: CASSLTTASGETQYF.

In the case of this clone: Other DNA sequences from this sample encode an identical CDR3 as well. The V gene is TRBV7-2, the J gene TRBJ2-7; 10 bases match TRBD1. The CDR3 is 16 amino acids. Looked up from germline, CDR1 is SGHTA and CDR2 is FQGNSA. J gave up 6 bases and V 1 base, and 9 bases lay outside the gene matches. CDR3 region: CASSLVGTGAGREQYF. The CDR3 coding sequence is TGTGCCAGCAGCTTAGTGGGGACAGGGGCGGGCCGCGAGCAGTACTTC.

This chain joins TRBV7-2 and TRBJ2-3; no clear D gene. The CDR3 totals 14 residues. Germline values: CDR1 SGHTA, CDR2 FQGNSA. Trimming stripped 1 base from V and 0 bases from J, with 5 bases between. CDR3 DNA: TGTGCCAGCAGCTTAGGGGCTAGCACAGATACGCAGTATTTT. Amino acid sequence: CASSLGASTDTQYF. Together with reference TRBV7-2 and TRBJ2-3, the CDR3 gives the full variable domain: GAGVSQSPSNKVTEKGKDVELRCDPISGHTALYWYRQSLGQGLEFLIYFQGNSAPDKSGLPSDRFSAERTGGSVSTLTIQRTQQEDSAVYLCASSLGASTDTQYFGPGTRLTVL.

The genes are TRBV13 and TRBJ2-7, with a tentative D call TRBD1 (5 bases). In germline, CDR1 is PRHDT, CDR2 FYEKMQ (reference sequence). The CDR3 is 13 residues long. V was cut by 5 bases and J by 7 bases, with 15 bases left in between. This CDR3 reads CASSRWGALEQYF. In DNA, the CDR3 is TGTGCCAGCAGCCGATGGGGCGCGTTGGAGCAGTACTTC.

The chain recombines TRBV6-1 with TRBJ2-7; maybe TRBD1 (6 bases). Germline values: CDR1 MNHNS, CDR2 SASEGT. Trimming pared 5 bases from V and 8 bases from J, leaving 10 bases between. The CDR3 has 11 amino acids. The CDR3 spells CASSRDTQQYF. CDR3 nucleotides: TGTGCCAGCAGTCGGGACACACAGCAGTACTTC.

This clone was observed once. The chain links TRBV6-1 to TRBJ2-7; 7 nucleotides align to TRBD2. This CDR3 region has 15 residues. Germline V gene data show CDR1 as MNHNS and CDR2 as SASEGT. J was trimmed by 5 bases and V by 10 bases; bases with no gene match: 17. In DNA form, the CDR3 reads TGTGCCAATCACCTAGTAGCGGGCCCCGTCCACGAGCAGTACTTC. Protein product: CANHLVAGPVHEQYF.

This clone was counted once. The rearrangement uses TRBV7-6 and TRBJ2-2; possible D gene TRBD2, 5 bases. Germline V lookup: CDR1 SGHVS, CDR2 FNYEAQ. V was clipped by 5 bases and J by 5 bases, with 18 bases between them. This CDR3 is 16 amino acids long. CDR3 DNA sequence: TGTGCCAGCAGCCTCCTTTCCCAGACGGGAACCGGGGAGCTGTTTTTT. It codes for CASSLLSQTGTGELFF.

V and J are TRBV5-1 and TRBJ1-2; 8 bases map to TRBD1. The CDR3 totals 13 residues. CDR1 SGHRS and CDR2 YFSETQ come from the germline V gene. J gave up 8 bases and V 4 bases, and 7 bases lay outside the gene matches. The CDR3, as DNA: TGCGCCAGCAGCGTGCAGGGGGCGCGGGGCTACACCTTC. Its translation is CASSVQGARGYTF.

The sample holds one count of this clone. The chain is built from TRBV9 and TRBJ1-2; 10 positions match TRBD1. CDR3 length: 14 amino acids. After removal of 2 bases from V and 2 bases from J, the junction contained 0 bases not matched to a gene. Germline V gene lookup returns CDR1 SGDLS and CDR2 YYNGEE. Written as DNA, the CDR3 is TGTGCCAGCAGCGTGGACAGGGGGAACTATGGCTACACCTTC. It specifies CASSVDRGNYGYTF.

The chain has TRBV27 and TRBJ1-2, with 10 bases aligning to TRBD1. The CDR3 is 13 residues long. Trimming removed 5 bases from V and 8 bases from J; junction bases left unmatched: 5. Germline CDR1 reads MNHEY; CDR2 reads SMNVEV (reference sequence). DNA for the CDR3: TGTGCCAGCAGTGGGACAGGGGTTCGGGGCTACACCTTC. This translates into CASSGTGVRGYTF.

This clone was observed a handful of times. The chain uses TRBV6-1 and TRBJ1-5, with 8 nucleotides matching TRBD1. This CDR3 has 14 residues. The V gene's germline CDR1 is MNHNS and CDR2 SASEGT. V was clipped by 7 bases and J by 2 bases; unmatched bases: 4. In DNA form, the CDR3 reads TGTGCCAGCACCCCGGGACAGGGCAATCAGCCCCAGCATTTT. Protein sequence: CASTPGQGNQPQHF.

The chain employs TRBV5-1 and TRBJ1-4; D is possibly TRBD1 (5 bases). Germline CDR1 is SGHRS and CDR2 is YFSETQ. The CDR3 contains 16 residues. V gave up 4 bases and J gave up 8 bases, with 21 bases separating them. CDR3 sequence: CASSPSVSNGGEKLFF. DNA of the CDR3: TGCGCCAGCAGCCCGTCGGTTTCCAACGGGGGGGAAAAACTGTTTTTT.

V is TRBV15 and J is TRBJ2-3; 9 bases fit TRBD2. Trimming cost V 3 bases and J 2 bases; bases outside gene matches: 6. Germline loops: CDR1 LNHNV, CDR2 YYDKDF (reference sequence). The CDR3 sequence is 16 residues long. CDR3 sequence (DNA): TGTGCCACCAGCAGGAAAGCGGGGGGAGCCACAGATACGCAGTATTTT. Translating gives CATSRKAGGATDTQYF.

As DNA, the CDR3 is TGTGCCAGCAGCTCGGACAGCCAAAAGAACACTGAAGCTTTCTTT. It translates to CASSSDSQKNTEAFF. V is TRBV7-2 and J is TRBJ1-1; D is possibly TRBD1 (6 bases). CDR1 SGHTA and CDR2 FQGNSA come from the germline V gene. V was cut by 4 bases and J by 1 base, with 13 bases left in between. This CDR3 spans 15 amino acids.

The chain carries TRBV29-1 and TRBJ2-7, with TRBD1 matching 8 bases. Germline CDR1 reads SQVTM; CDR2 reads ANQGSEA. Trimming cost V 4 bases and J 3 bases; bases outside gene matches: 8. This CDR3 has 14 residues. CDR3 in amino acids: CSVGFWTGNYEQYF. The CDR3 DNA sequence: TGCAGCGTTGGCTTCTGGACAGGGAACTACGAGCAGTACTTC.